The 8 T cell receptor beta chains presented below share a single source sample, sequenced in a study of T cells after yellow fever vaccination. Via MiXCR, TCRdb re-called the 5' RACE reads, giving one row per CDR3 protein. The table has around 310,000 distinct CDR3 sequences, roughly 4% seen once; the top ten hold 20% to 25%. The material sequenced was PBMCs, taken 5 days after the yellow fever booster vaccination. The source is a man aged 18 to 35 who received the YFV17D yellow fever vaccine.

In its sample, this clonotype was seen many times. DNA for the CDR3: TGCAGTGCTGTGGATGGGACTCACAAAAACATTCAGTACTTC. Encoded protein: CSAVDGTHKNIQYF. The chain combines TRBV20-1 with TRBJ2-4, with D possibly being TRBD2 (6 bases). V was shortened by 5 bases and J by 3 bases, with 14 bases between the two germline ends. Germline V gene sequence: CDR1 DFQATT, CDR2 SNEGSKA (reference sequence). The CDR3 is 14 residues long.

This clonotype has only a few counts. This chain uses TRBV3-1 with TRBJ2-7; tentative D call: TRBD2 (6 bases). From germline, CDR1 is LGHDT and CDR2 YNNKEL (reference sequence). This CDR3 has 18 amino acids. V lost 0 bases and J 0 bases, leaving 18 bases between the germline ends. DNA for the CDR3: TGTGCCAGCAGCCAAGATTGGGGGGTTAAAGGGAGCTCCTACGAGCAGTACGTC. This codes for CASSQDWGVKGSSYEQYV.

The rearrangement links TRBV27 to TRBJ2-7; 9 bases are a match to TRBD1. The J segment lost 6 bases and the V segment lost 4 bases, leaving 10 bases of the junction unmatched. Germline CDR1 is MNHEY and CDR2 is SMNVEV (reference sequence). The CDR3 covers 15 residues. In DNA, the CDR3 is TGTGCCAGCAGTTCGTCCGGGACAGGGATACGCGAGCAGTACTTC. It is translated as CASSSSGTGIREQYF.

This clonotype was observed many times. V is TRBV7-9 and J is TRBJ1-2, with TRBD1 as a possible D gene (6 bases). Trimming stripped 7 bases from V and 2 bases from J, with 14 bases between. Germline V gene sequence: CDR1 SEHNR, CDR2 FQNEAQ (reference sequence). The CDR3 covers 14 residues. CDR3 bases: TGTGCCAGCACCAGGACAGAAGCAAACTATGGCTACACCTTC. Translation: CASTRTEANYGYTF.

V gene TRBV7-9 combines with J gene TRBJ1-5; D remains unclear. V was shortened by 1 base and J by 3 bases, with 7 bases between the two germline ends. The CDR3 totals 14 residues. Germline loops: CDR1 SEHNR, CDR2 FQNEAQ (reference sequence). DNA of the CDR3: TGTGCCAGCAGCTTAGGCAGTCTCAATCAGCCCCAGCATTTT. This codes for CASSLGSLNQPQHF.

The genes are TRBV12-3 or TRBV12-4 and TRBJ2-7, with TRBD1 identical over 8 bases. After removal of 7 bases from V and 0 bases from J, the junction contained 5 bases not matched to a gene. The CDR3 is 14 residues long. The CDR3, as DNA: TGTGCCAGCAAAAGACAGGGGAGCTCCTACGAGCAGTACTTC. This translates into CASKRQGSSYEQYF.

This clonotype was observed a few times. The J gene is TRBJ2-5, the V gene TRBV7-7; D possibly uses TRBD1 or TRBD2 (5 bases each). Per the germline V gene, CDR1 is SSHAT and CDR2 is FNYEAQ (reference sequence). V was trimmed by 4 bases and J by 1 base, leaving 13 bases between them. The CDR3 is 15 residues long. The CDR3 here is CASSSGPASQETQYF. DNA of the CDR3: TGTGCCAGCAGCTCGGGACCGGCATCCCAAGAGACCCAGTACTTC.

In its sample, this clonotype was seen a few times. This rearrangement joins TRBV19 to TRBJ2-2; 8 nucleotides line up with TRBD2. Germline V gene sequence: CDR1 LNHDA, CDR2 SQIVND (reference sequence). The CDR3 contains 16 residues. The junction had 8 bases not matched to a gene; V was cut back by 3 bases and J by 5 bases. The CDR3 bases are TGTGCCAGTAGTATTGGCGGGGGGAAAGTGACCGGGGAGCTGTTTTTT. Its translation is CASSIGGGKVTGELFF.